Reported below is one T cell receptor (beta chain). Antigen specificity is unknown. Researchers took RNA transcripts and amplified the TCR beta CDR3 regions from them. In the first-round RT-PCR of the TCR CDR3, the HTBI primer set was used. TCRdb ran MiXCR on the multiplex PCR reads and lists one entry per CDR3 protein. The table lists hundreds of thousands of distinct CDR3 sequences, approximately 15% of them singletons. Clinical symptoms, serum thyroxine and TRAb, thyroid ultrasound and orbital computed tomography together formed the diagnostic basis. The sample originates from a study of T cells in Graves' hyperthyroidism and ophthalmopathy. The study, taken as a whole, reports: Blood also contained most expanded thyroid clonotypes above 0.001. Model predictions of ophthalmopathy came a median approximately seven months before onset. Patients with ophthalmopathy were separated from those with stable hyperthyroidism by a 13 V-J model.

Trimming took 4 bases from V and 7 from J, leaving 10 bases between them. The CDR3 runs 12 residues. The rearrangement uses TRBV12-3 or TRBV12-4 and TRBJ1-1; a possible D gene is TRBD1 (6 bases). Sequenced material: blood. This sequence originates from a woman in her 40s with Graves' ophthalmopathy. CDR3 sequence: CASSWARGEAFF. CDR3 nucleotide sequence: TGTGCCAGCAGTTGGGCCAGGGGTGAAGCTTTCTTT.